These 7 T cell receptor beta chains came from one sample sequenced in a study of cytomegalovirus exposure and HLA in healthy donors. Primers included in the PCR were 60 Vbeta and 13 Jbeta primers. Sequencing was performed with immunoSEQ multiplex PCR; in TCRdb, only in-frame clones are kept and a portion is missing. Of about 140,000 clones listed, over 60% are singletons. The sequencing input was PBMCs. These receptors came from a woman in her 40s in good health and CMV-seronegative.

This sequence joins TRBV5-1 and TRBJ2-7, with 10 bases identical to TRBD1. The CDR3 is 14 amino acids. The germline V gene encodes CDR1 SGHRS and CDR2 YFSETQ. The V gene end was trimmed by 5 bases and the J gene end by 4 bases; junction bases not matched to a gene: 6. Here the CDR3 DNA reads TGCGCCAGCAGATCGACAGGGGGCGAATACGAGCAGTACTTC. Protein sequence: CASRSTGGEYEQYF.

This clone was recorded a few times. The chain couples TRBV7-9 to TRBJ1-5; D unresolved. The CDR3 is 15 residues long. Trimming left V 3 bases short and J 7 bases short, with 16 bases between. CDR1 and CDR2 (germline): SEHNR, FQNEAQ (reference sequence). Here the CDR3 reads CASSFEGRERQPQHF. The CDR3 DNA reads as TGTGCCAGCAGCTTTGAGGGCCGGGAACGACAGCCCCAGCATTTT.

Here the CDR3 reads CASGGQDDMNTEAFF. As DNA, the CDR3 is TGTGCCAGCGGCGGACAGGACGACATGAACACTGAAGCTTTCTTT. The rearrangement uses TRBV11-2 and TRBJ1-1; 7 positions match TRBD1. V trimming: 8 bases; J trimming: 0 bases; junction bases outside the gene matches: 9. This CDR3 contains 15 residues. CDR1 is SGHAT and CDR2 is FQNNGV in the germline V gene.

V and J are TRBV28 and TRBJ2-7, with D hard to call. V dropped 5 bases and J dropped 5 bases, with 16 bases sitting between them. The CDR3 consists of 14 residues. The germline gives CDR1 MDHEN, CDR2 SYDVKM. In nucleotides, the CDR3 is TGTGCCAGCAGTCAGGTCCGCGACACCGACGAGCAGTACTTC. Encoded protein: CASSQVRDTDEQYF.

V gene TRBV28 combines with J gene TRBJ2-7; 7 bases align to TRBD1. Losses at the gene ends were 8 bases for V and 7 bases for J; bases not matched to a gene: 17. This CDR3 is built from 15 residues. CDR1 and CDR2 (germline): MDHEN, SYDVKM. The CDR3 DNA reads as TGTGCCAGCTCCTCTTACCGGGACAGTACCGGGGAGCAGTACTTC. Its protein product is CASSSYRDSTGEQYF.

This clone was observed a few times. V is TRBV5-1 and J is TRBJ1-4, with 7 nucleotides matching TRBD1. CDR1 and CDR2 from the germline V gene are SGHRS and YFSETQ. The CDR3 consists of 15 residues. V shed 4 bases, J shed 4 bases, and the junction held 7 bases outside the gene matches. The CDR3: CASSRRQGGNEKLFF. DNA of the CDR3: TGCGCCAGCAGCCGCCGACAGGGCGGTAATGAAAAACTGTTTTTT.

CDR3 DNA sequence: TGTGCCACCAGCAGAGAAATAGAGCGGGGAAGCTCCTACGAGCAGTACTTC. It yields the protein CATSREIERGSSYEQYF. The chain has TRBV15 and TRBJ2-7; 7 bases align to TRBD2. With V trimmed by 0 bases and J by 0 bases, 8 bases remained unmatched. Germline CDR1 and CDR2: LNHNV and YYDKDF (reference sequence). This CDR3 comprises 17 residues. The full variable domain, in which reference TRBV15 and TRBJ2-7 provide the parts outside the CDR3, is DAMVIQNPRYQVTQFGKPVTLSCSQTLNHNVMYWYQQKSSQAPKLLFHYYDKDFNNEADTPDNFQSRRPNTSFCFLDIRSPGLGDTAMYLCATSREIERGSSYEQYFGPGTRLTVT.